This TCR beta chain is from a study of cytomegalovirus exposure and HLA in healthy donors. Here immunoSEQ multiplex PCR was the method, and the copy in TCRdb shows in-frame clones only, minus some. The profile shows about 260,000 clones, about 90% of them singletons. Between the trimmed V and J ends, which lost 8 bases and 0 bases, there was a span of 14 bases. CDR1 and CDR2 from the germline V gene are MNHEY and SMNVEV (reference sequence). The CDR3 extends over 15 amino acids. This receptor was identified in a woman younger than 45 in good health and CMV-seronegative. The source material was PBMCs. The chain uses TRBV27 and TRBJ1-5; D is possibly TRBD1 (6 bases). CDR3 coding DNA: TGTGCCAGCGCGACATCAGGGGATAGCAATCAGCCCCAGCATTTT. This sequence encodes CASATSGDSNQPQHF.